A single sample gave rise to the 4 T cell receptor beta chains below, sequenced in a study of blood T cell repertoires in COVID-19. The repertoire was sequenced with immunoSEQ multiplex PCR; TCRdb's copy has only in-frame clones and lacks some. Seen here are approximately 150,000 clones, approximately 80% observed once, and the top ten hold approximately 5.3%. Specimen: PBMCs or T cells enriched from blood (not recorded which). These receptors all stem from a man between 65 and 85 years old who had been exposed to COVID-19.

The V gene is TRBV5-4, the J gene TRBJ2-5, with 8 bases that match TRBD2. Germline V CDR1 and CDR2: SGHNT, YYREEE (reference sequence). V shed 2 bases, J shed 5 bases, and the junction held 8 bases outside the gene matches. The CDR3 has 15 amino acids. CDR3 in amino acids: CASSLAVSGKETQYF. For the CDR3, the DNA is TGTGCCAGCAGCTTAGCGGTTAGCGGGAAGGAGACCCAGTACTTC.

The V gene is TRBV2, the J gene TRBJ2-3, with D hard to call. V was pared by 5 bases and J by 3 bases, with 6 bases between. The CDR3 is made up of 12 amino acids. Germline-derived CDR1 and CDR2 are SNHLY and FYNNEI. CDR3 DNA: TGTGCCAGCAGTTCCCTGACAGATACGCAGTATTTT. Residues: CASSSLTDTQYF. The full variable domain, completed using reference TRBV2 and TRBJ2-3, is EPEVTQTPSHQVTQMGQEVILRCVPISNHLYFYWYRQILGQKVEFLVSFYNNEISEKSEIFDDQFSVERPDGSNFTLKIRSTKLEDSAMYFCASSSLTDTQYFGPGTRLTVL.

The rearrangement links TRBV5-1 to TRBJ1-5; tentative D call: TRBD1 (5 bases). Germline CDR1 is SGHRS and CDR2 is YFSETQ. The V gene lost 0 bases and the J gene lost 7 bases, with 11 bases spanning the gap. This CDR3 contains 14 residues. In nucleotides, the CDR3 is TGCGCCAGCAGCTTGGATGGGGGGGGGCAGCCCCAGCATTTT. This gives the protein CASSLDGGGQPQHF.

The rearrangement links TRBV6-2 or TRBV6-3 to TRBJ2-3, with 12 bases that match TRBD2. V trimming: 4 bases; J trimming: 15 bases; junction bases outside the gene matches: 14. This CDR3 is 15 amino acids long. Germline V gene sequence: CDR1 MNHEY, CDR2 SVGEGT. This chain's CDR3 is CASSWGTSGTSGFYF. The CDR3 DNA sequence: TGTGCCAGCAGTTGGGGGACCTCCGGGACTAGCGGGTTTTATTTT.